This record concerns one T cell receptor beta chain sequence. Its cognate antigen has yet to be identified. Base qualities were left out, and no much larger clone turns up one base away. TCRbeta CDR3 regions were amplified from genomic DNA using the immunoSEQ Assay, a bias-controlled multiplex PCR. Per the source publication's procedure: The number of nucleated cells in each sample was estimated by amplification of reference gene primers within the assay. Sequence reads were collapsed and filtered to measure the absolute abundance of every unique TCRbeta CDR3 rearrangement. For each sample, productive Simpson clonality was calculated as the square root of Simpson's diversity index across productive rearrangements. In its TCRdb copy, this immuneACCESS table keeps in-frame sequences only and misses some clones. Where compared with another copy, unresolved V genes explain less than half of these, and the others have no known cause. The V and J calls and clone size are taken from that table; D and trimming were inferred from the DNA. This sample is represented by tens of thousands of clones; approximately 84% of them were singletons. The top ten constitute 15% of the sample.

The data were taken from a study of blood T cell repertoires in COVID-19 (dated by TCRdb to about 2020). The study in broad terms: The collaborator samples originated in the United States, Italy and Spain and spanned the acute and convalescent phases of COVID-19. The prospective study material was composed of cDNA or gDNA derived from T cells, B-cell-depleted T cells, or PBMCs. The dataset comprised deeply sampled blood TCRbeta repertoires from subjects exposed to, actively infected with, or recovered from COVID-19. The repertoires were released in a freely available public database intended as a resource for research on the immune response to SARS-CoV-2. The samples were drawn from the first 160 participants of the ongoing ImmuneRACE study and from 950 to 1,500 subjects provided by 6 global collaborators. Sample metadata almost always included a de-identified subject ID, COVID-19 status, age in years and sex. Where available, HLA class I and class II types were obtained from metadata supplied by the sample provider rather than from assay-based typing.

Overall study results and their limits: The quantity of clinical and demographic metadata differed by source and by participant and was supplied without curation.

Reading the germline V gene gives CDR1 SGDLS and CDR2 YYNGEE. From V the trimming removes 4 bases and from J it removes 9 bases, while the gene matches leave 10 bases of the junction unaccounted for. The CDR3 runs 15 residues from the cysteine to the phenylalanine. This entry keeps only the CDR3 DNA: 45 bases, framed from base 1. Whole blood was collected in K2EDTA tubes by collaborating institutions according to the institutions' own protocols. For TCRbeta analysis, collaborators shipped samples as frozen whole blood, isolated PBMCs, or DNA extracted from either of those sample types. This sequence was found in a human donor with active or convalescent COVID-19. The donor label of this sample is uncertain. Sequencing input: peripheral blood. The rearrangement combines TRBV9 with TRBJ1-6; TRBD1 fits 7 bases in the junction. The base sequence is TGTGCCAGCAGCTTAAGAGACAGGGAAACTTCACCCCTCCACTTT. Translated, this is CASSLRDRETSPLHF.